The 12 T cell receptor beta chains below come from one sample, sequenced in a study of T cell repertoires in cytomegalovirus infection. MiXCR, run by TCRdb on the reads, gives a single entry per CDR3 protein. The data contain some 320,000 distinct CDR3 sequences, approximately 9.5% of them singletons. What was sequenced was PBMCs. Source of these receptors: a human donor in good health (CMV status not recorded). Some clones in this sample may be carry-over from other donors' samples.

The V and J genes are TRBV6-1 and TRBJ2-1; 9 nucleotides line up with TRBD1. CDR1 is MNHNS and CDR2 is SASEGT in the germline V gene. V trimming: 5 bases; J trimming: 5 bases; junction bases outside the gene matches: 7. The CDR3 runs 15 residues. This CDR3 reads CASSYGDRDNNEQFF. The CDR3 bases are TGTGCCAGCAGTTACGGGGACAGGGATAACAATGAGCAGTTCTTC.

This clonotype was counted a few times. The chain has TRBV15 and TRBJ1-1, with D hard to call. The CDR3 has 15 residues. With 0 bases removed from V and 0 bases from J, the gap between germline ends came to 8 bases. Germline values: CDR1 LNHNV, CDR2 YYDKDF (reference sequence). CDR3 bases: TGTGCCACCAGCAGAGATAGGAGCATGAACACTGAAGCTTTCTTT. Its protein is CATSRDRSMNTEAFF. Using reference TRBV15 and TRBJ1-1 for the parts outside the CDR3, the full variable domain is DAMVIQNPRYQVTQFGKPVTLSCSQTLNHNVMYWYQQKSSQAPKLLFHYYDKDFNNEADTPDNFQSRRPNTSFCFLDIRSPGLGDTAMYLCATSRDRSMNTEAFFGQGTRLTVV.

This clonotype was detected only a few times. CDR3 bases: TGTGCCAGCAGCCCCACTACCCAGGAGACCCAGTACTTC. This sequence encodes CASSPTTQETQYF. This chain connects TRBV13 to TRBJ2-5; D not certain. V was pared by 5 bases and J by 5 bases, with 12 bases between. The germline V gene has CDR1 PRHDT and CDR2 FYEKMQ (reference sequence). The CDR3 length is 13 residues.

The table lists this clonotype with a few counts. This chain uses TRBV30 with TRBJ1-2; 12 bases fit TRBD1. V shed 3 bases, J shed 3 bases, and the junction held 14 bases outside the gene matches. The germline CDR1 and CDR2 sequences are GTSNPN and SVGIG (reference sequence). This CDR3 comprises 18 residues. The DNA of the CDR3 is TGTGCCTGGAGAAAACTGCGGGACAGGGGGCTCTCTGACTATGGCTACACCTTC. Amino acids: CAWRKLRDRGLSDYGYTF.

This clonotype was seen at least ten times. The V call is TRBV20-1, the J call TRBJ1-1; 7 positions agree with TRBD1. Germline V CDR1 and CDR2: DFQATT, SNEGSKA (reference sequence). The CDR3 is 12 amino acids. J gave up 3 bases and V 5 bases, and 3 bases lay outside the gene matches. The CDR3 loop is CSAWDSYTEAFF. The CDR3 DNA is TGCAGTGCTTGGGACAGCTACACTGAAGCTTTCTTT.

In its sample, this clonotype was seen many times. The chain links TRBV29-1 to TRBJ2-5; D gene ambiguous. The CDR3 is made up of 12 amino acids. From germline, CDR1 is SQVTM and CDR2 ANQGSEA. The V end lost 4 bases, the J end lost 4 bases, and 10 bases lay between the germline ends. CDR3 bases: TGCAGCGTTGCTTCTCTCGGAGAGACCCAGTACTTC. This gives the protein CSVASLGETQYF.

This chain uses TRBV6-1 with TRBJ2-1; tentatively, D is TRBD2 (5 bases). The CDR3 is 13 amino acids. Germline V gives CDR1 MNHNS, CDR2 SASEGT. V lost 2 bases to trimming and J lost 5 bases, with 7 bases between them. The CDR3 nucleotides are TGTGCCAGCAGTGAACGAGGGAACAATGAGCAGTTCTTC. This codes for CASSERGNNEQFF.

This clonotype has a handful of counts. The chain employs TRBV28 and TRBJ2-5; D is tentatively TRBD1 or TRBD2 (6 bases each). CDR1 and CDR2 (germline): MDHEN, SYDVKM. Deletions cut 7 bases from V and 4 bases from J, with 22 bases between. CDR3 length equals 16 residues. The CDR3 reads CASTGGGFGGRETQYF. The CDR3 DNA reads as TGTGCCAGCACCGGAGGGGGTTTCGGCGGTCGAGAGACCCAGTACTTC.

The chain has TRBV6-2 or TRBV6-3 and TRBJ2-3, with D uncertain. The CDR3 covers 13 residues. Trimming took off 0 bases at V and 4 bases at J, with 5 bases between the two ends. From germline, CDR1 is MNHEY and CDR2 SVGEGT. In DNA form, the CDR3 reads TGTGCCAGCAGTTACTCGACTGCAGATACGCAGTATTTT. Translating it yields CASSYSTADTQYF.

This clonotype was seen ten or more times. V is TRBV6-6 and J is TRBJ1-4; D gene unclear. V was pared by 2 bases and J by 7 bases, with 14 bases between. The CDR3 is 15 residues long. Germline CDR1 is MNHNY and CDR2 is SVGAGI (reference sequence). DNA of the CDR3: TGTGCCAGCAGTTACGGTCCGGGGATCCGTGAAAAACTGTTTTTT. Translation gives CASSYGPGIREKLFF.

This clonotype showed up many times. The chain couples TRBV7-3 to TRBJ1-2; D not resolved. CDR1 SGHTA and CDR2 FQGTGA come from the germline V gene. The CDR3 contains 14 residues. The V end lost 5 bases, the J end lost 6 bases, and 16 bases lay between the germline ends. The CDR3 is CASSRGLNGDGYTF. CDR3 nucleotide sequence: TGTGCCAGCAGCCGCGGCCTCAACGGTGATGGCTACACCTTC.

This clonotype was counted a few times. The V call is TRBV7-9, the J call TRBJ1-4; 9 bases are shared with TRBD1. V shed 7 bases, J shed 5 bases, and the junction held 5 bases outside the gene matches. The CDR3 spans 14 residues. CDR1 is SEHNR, CDR2 FQNEAQ, per germline (reference sequence). CDR3 in amino acids: CASMVTGGNEKLFF. In nucleotides, the CDR3 is TGTGCCAGCATGGTGACAGGGGGGAATGAAAAACTGTTTTTT.